Reported below is one T cell receptor beta chain. V lost 10 bases, J lost 4 bases, and 5 bases stayed unmatched. This CDR3 spans 13 amino acids. Germline V gene data show CDR1 as MNHGY and CDR2 as SAAAGT. These data come from a study of sequential checkpoint blockade in melanoma. Background on the study: Patients were randomized 1:1 to nivolumab-then-ipilimumab or ipilimumab-then-nivolumab first-line. Matched biopsies came pretreatment and at week 13 for 20 to 25 patients. Both treatment sequences were followed by maintenance nivolumab.

Produced via immunoSEQ multiplex PCR; TCRdb's table is partial and in-frame only. The data show around 4,000 clones, under 25% seen once. Stated treatment: randomized to nivolumab then ipilimumab (arm A) or the reverse (arm B). None of the patients previously received DNA-damaging chemotherapy. The chain has TRBV6-8 and TRBJ2-2; 8 nucleotides match TRBD1. Source: tumor tissue (inferred from file names), taken from a patient given nivolumab and ipilimumab in sequence. This receptor was identified in a human donor with melanoma. This CDR3 is CAMQGASTGELFF. CDR3 coding DNA: TGTGCCATGCAGGGGGCAAGCACCGGGGAGCTGTTTTTT.